Presented here are 7 T cell receptor beta chains from one specimen sequenced in a study of cytomegalovirus exposure and HLA in healthy donors. The PCR ran on 60 Vbeta and 13 Jbeta primers. Using immunoSEQ multiplex PCR, the repertoire was profiled, and TCRdb retains in-frame clones only, with some absent. This sample has more than 60,000 clones, with more than 65% found just once. The source material was PBMCs. The receptors were gathered from a man in his sixties or seventies in good health and CMV-seropositive.

The rearrangement links TRBV6-1 to TRBJ2-7; 7 nucleotides line up with TRBD1. J gave up 5 bases and V 6 bases, and 10 bases lay outside the gene matches. Germline loops: CDR1 MNHNS, CDR2 SASEGT. The length of the CDR3 is 14 residues. CDR3 DNA sequence: TGTGCCAGCAGCCCAGAGACAGGGTCAAACGAGCAGTACTTC. It specifies CASSPETGSNEQYF.

The gene calls are TRBV29-1 and TRBJ2-7; tentatively, D is TRBD1 (5 bases). V was cut by 5 bases and J by 1 base, with 12 bases left in between. CDR3 length: 13 amino acids. Germline V gives CDR1 SQVTM, CDR2 ANQGSEA. The CDR3 region is CSVTGPGSYEQYF. CDR3 DNA sequence: TGCAGCGTTACCGGGCCAGGGTCCTACGAGCAGTACTTC.

V usage is TRBV7-9 and J usage is TRBJ1-4; D gene ambiguous. Germline V lookup: CDR1 SEHNR, CDR2 FQNEAQ (reference sequence). This CDR3 has 15 amino acids. The ends were cut back, 5 bases at V and 5 bases at J, with 15 bases in the middle. CDR3 sequence: CASSRRTDRNEKLFF. CDR3 in DNA: TGTGCCAGCAGCCGTCGGACTGACCGGAATGAAAAACTGTTTTTT.

The rearrangement joins TRBV14 to TRBJ2-3; TRBD2 agrees at 12 bases. V lost 6 bases and J lost 2; bases outside the gene matches: 6. Germline CDR1 is SGHDN and CDR2 is FVKESK. The length of the CDR3 is 16 residues. The CDR3 protein is CASRPLAGGFTDTQYF. CDR3 DNA sequence: TGTGCCAGCAGGCCACTAGCGGGAGGATTCACAGATACGCAGTATTTT.

The CDR3 here is CASSKGTGRNEQYF. The CDR3 DNA reads TGTGCCAGCAGTAAAGGGACAGGGAGGAACGAGCAGTACTTC. This sequence joins TRBV27 and TRBJ2-7; 9 bases agree with TRBD1. Germline-derived CDR1 and CDR2 are MNHEY and SMNVEV (reference sequence). Trimming removed 5 bases from V and 5 bases from J; junction bases left unmatched: 7. This CDR3 comprises 14 residues.

The chain is built from TRBV6-5 and TRBJ2-5; TRBD1 matches 9 bases. The DNA end is more similar to TRBJ2-7, so the J call may be wrong. The CDR3 is made up of 15 amino acids. Germline values: CDR1 MNHEY, CDR2 SVGAGI. CDR3 sequence: CASSLDRGRSYEQYF. The CDR3 DNA reads as TGTGCCAGCAGTTTAGACAGGGGGAGATCCTACGAGCAGTACTTC.

V is TRBV4-3 and J is TRBJ2-5; possible D gene TRBD2, 5 bases. TRBJ2-7 explains the end of the DNA better; the J call may be wrong. CDR3 length: 14 amino acids. Per germline, CDR1 LGHNA and CDR2 YSLEER. The CDR3 DNA sequence: TGCGCCAGCAGCCAAGAGCGGGCATTCTACGAGCAGTACTTC. It is translated as CASSQERAFYEQYF.